These T cell receptor beta chains were read from a single sample in a study of cytomegalovirus exposure and HLA in healthy donors. Repertoires were generated with immunoSEQ multiplex PCR, while TCRdb's copy carries only in-frame clones and drops some. The table lists around 260,000 clones, 80% of them singletons, with about 0.28% in the top ten. Sequencing was carried out using PBMCs. These receptors originate from a girl aged 2 to 10 in good health and CMV-seronegative. Each CDR3 is given with its conserved first and last residue. The D gene is left open where the match is weak. Expanded clones get a size class; other rows say once, few or many, or leave the size out.

>once|TRBV11-2|TRBJ2-1|TRBD2
TGTGCCAGCAGCCTTGGGACTAGCGGGATCTACAATGAGCAGTTCTTC
CASSLGTSGIYNEQFF
>few|TRBV7-6|TRBJ1-1|TRBD1
TGTGCCAGCAGCCTCCCGGGACAGGCTGAAGCTTTCTTT
CASSLPGQAEAFF
>NA|TRBV10-1|TRBJ2-1|TRBD2
TGCGCCAGCAGTGAACTAGCGGGCCAATACAATGAGCAGTTCTTC
CASSELAGQYNEQFF
>NA|TRBV28|TRBJ2-7|NA
TGTGCCAGCACCAACAGGGTCCACGAGCAGTACTTC
CASTNRVHEQYF
>NA|TRBV29-1|TRBJ1-2|TRBD1
TGCAGCGTTGAACACCCGGGACAGGCCTATGGCTACACCTTC
CSVEHPGQAYGYTF
>few|TRBV5-1|TRBJ2-7|TRBD1
TGCGCCAGCAGGACAGGGCACCACGAGCAGTACTTC
CASRTGHHEQYF
>NA|TRBV7-2|TRBJ2-1|TRBD2
TGTGCCAGCAGCTCTTTAGCGGGGGGGCCCAATGAGCAGTTCTTC
CASSSLAGGPNEQFF
>few|TRBV2|TRBJ2-5|TRBD1
TGTGCCAGCAGTGAGGGACAGGGCCCCCAAGAGACCCAGTACTTC
CASSEGQGPQETQYF
>NA|TRBV7-8|TRBJ2-7|TRBD2
TGTGCCAGCAGCAGATTCGGGACTAGCGGGAGGGCCTACGAGCAGTACTTC
CASSRFGTSGRAYEQYF
>NA|TRBV18|TRBJ1-1|NA
TGTGCCAGCTCACAGGAGGAAACGAACACTGAAGCTTTCTTT
CASSQEETNTEAFF
>NA|TRBV29-1|TRBJ2-1|NA
TGCAGCACGTCGGGACTTAATGGGTACTACAATGAGCAGTTCTTC
CSTSGLNGYYNEQFF
>NA|TRBV18|TRBJ2-1|TRBD2
TGTGCCAGCTCGACTAGCGGCAATGAGCAGTTCTTC
CASSTSGNEQFF
>NA|TRBV27|TRBJ2-1|NA
TGTGCCAGCAGTTTAGAGGGAGTGAGCGGCGTCGATGAGCAGTTCTTC
CASSLEGVSGVDEQFF
>NA|TRBV28|TRBJ1-2|NA
TGTGCCAGCAATCAACCCCCAGGGGCGAAATCAGATGGCTACACCTTC
CASNQPPGAKSDGYTF
>NA|TRBV11-1|TRBJ2-7|TRBD1
TGTGCCAGCAGCCGGGACAGTATGAACTACGAGCAGTACTTC
CASSRDSMNYEQYF
>once|TRBV7-3|TRBJ1-1|NA
TGTGCCAGCAGGATTGTCCAGGGCGCTGAAGCTTTCTTT
CASRIVQGAEAFF
>NA|TRBV2|TRBJ2-7|TRBD2
TGTGCCAGCAGTGATAGCGGGTCCACCTACGAGCAGTACTTC
CASSDSGSTYEQYF
>few|TRBV5-1|TRBJ2-1|NA
TGCGCCAGCAGCTTGGCCTCGCGGGGGCTACGGAATGAGCAGTTCTTC
CASSLASRGLRNEQFF
>NA|TRBV9|TRBJ1-2|NA
TGTGCCAGCAGCGCGGAGTTTCAGTACACCTTC
CASSAEFQYTF
>few|TRBV4-1|TRBJ2-5|NA
TGCGCCAGCAGCCAAGATTGGGGCCTCTTGTACCAAGAGACCCAGTACTTC
CASSQDWGLLYQETQYF
>NA|TRBV4-2|TRBJ1-3|NA
TGTGCCAGCAGCCAAGGAGTCGGGGTGACGTCTGGAAACACCATATATTTT
CASSQGVGVTSGNTIYF
>NA|TRBV5-1|TRBJ2-3|TRBD2
TGCGCCAGCAGCCTTAGACTAGCGGCTAGCACAGATACGCAGTATTTT
CASSLRLAASTDTQYF
>NA|TRBV7-8|TRBJ2-3|NA
TGTGCCAGCAGCCACCACGGCTTGACTAGCACAGATACGCAGTATTTT
CASSHHGLTSTDTQYF
>NA|TRBV25-1|TRBJ1-1|TRBD1
TGTGCCAGCATCCGGACAGGGTCGTACACTGAAGCTTTCTTT
CASIRTGSYTEAFF
>NA|TRBV10-3|TRBJ2-3|TRBD1
TGTGCCATCAGTGATTCGACAGGGGGAGATACGCAGTATTTT
CAISDSTGGDTQYF
>NA|TRBV18|TRBJ2-1|TRBD1
TGTGCCAGCTCACACAACAGGGGGTACAATGAGCAGTTCTTC
CASSHNRGYNEQFF
>NA|TRBV28|TRBJ2-7|NA
TGTGCCAGCAGTTCGGGCCACCGGGGTCAGTACTTC
CASSSGHRGQYF
>once|TRBV10-1|TRBJ2-1|TRBD2
TGCGCCAGCAGTCTACTAGCGGGGAATGAGCAGTTCTTC
CASSLLAGNEQFF
>once|TRBV28|TRBJ1-5|TRBD1
TGTGCCAGCAGGGGGACAGGGGAAAATGATCAGCCCCAGCATTTT
CASRGTGENDQPQHF
>NA|TRBV7-9|TRBJ2-1|NA
TGTGCCAGCAGCTTAGACGTTAGCGGTTCGGAGCAGTTCTTC
CASSLDVSGSEQFF
>NA|TRBV5-1|TRBJ2-3|TRBD2
TGCGCCAGCAGCTTGACAGCGGGAGTTATAGATACGCAGTATTTT
CASSLTAGVIDTQYF
>NA|TRBV20-1|TRBJ1-1|NA
TGCAGTGCTAACGCTATGGCTTTCTTT
CSANAMAFF
>NA|TRBV10-3|TRBJ2-5|TRBD2
TGTGCCATCAGTGAGTCGCGGGGGGTTGAGACCCAGTACTTC
CAISESRGVETQYF
>few|TRBV4-2|TRBJ1-1|NA
TGTGCCAGCGGACAGCCGAACACTGAAGCTTTCTTT
CASGQPNTEAFF
>NA|TRBV28|TRBJ2-6|NA
TGTGCCAGCAGTTTATTAGGGGACTCTGGAGCCAACGTCCTGACTTTC
CASSLLGDSGANVLTF
>NA|TRBV10-3|TRBJ1-1|NA
TGTGCCATCAGTGAGTCCGGGCAGGGAAGGGATGAAGCTTTCTTT
CAISESGQGRDEAFF
>NA|TRBV9|TRBJ2-7|TRBD1
TGTGCCAGCAGCTCGGACAGGAGTTCACAGCAGTACTTC
CASSSDRSSQQYF
>NA|TRBV28|TRBJ2-7|TRBD1
TGTGCCAGCAGTTCCCCAGGGACAGGAGGATCATACGAGCAGTACTTC
CASSSPGTGGSYEQYF
>NA|TRBV2|TRBJ1-1|NA
TGTGCCAGCAGAATCCGGTTATTCAACACTGAAGCTTTCTTT
CASRIRLFNTEAFF
>NA|TRBV5-1|TRBJ1-3|NA
TGCGCCAGCAGCTTGGGGTATGGAGCGGACTTACGAAACACCATATATTTT
CASSLGYGADLRNTIYF
>NA|TRBV4-2|TRBJ1-5|NA
TGTGCCAGCAGCCGACTGTATAGCAATCAGCCCCAGCATTTT
CASSRLYSNQPQHF
>NA|TRBV7-2|TRBJ2-3|NA
TGTGCCAGCAGCTTTATCTCCGGTAGCACAGATACGCAGTATTTT
CASSFISGSTDTQYF